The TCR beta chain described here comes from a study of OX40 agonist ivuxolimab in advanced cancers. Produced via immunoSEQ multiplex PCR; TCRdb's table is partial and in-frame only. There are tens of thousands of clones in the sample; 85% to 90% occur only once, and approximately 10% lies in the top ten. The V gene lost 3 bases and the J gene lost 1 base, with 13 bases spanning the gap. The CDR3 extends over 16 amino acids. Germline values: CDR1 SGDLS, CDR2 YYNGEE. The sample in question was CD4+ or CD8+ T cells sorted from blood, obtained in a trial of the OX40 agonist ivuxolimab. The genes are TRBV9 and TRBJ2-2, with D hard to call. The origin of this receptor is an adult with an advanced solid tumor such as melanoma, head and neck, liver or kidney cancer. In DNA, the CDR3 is TGTGCCAGCAGCGGCAACCCTGTCAAGAACACCGGGGAGCTGTTTTTT. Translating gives CASSGNPVKNTGELFF.